One T cell receptor beta chain is described in this entry. Participants spanned ages roughly 18 to 90 years and resided in about two dozen US areas. CDR3 size: 15 residues. V lost 7 bases to trimming and J lost 7 bases, with 19 bases between them. Per germline, CDR1 SNHLY and CDR2 FYNNEI. Per the original data handling: From reference gene primer amplification, estimates of nucleated cell counts were derived. The assay was immunoSEQ multiplex PCR, and TCRdb's table has in-frame clones only and misses some. V and J calls and clone size come straight from that table; D and trimming were deduced from the DNA. The table includes under 450,000 clones, about nine tenths detected once. The data stem from a study of blood T cell repertoires in COVID-19.

Sequencing was performed on PBMCs or T cells enriched from blood (not recorded which). The TCR sequence derives from a woman in her thirties or forties who had been exposed to COVID-19. The chain carries TRBV2 and TRBJ2-2, with D perhaps matching TRBD2 (8 bases). Written as DNA, the CDR3 is TGTGCCAGCACTTCAGGGGGACTAGGGGGCGGGGAGCTGTTTTTT. It encodes CASTSGGLGGGELFF.